The 9 T cell receptor beta chains below all came from one sample that was sequenced in a study of T cell repertoires in cytomegalovirus infection. Their cognate antigens are unknown. One entry per CDR3 protein results from TCRdb running MiXCR on the reads. The data hold about 480,000 distinct CDR3 sequences, with more than 30% observed a single time. The material was cultured PBMCs, obtained from culture after CMV antigen stimulation. These receptors were collected from a human donor in good health (CMV status not recorded). Some clones in this sample may be carry-over from other donors' samples.

This clonotype has just a few counts. This chain links TRBV24-1 with TRBJ2-1; D unclear. Germline CDR1 is KGHDR and CDR2 is SFDVKD. The CDR3 extends over 17 amino acids. V lost 4 bases and J 3 bases, leaving 18 bases between the germline ends. CDR3 amino acids: CATSDQTLSYRYNEQFF. CDR3 bases: TGTGCCACCAGTGACCAAACCCTTTCATACCGCTACAATGAGCAGTTCTTC.

This clonotype was seen only a few times. The V gene is TRBV7-6, the J gene TRBJ2-1; D ambiguous. Looked up from germline, CDR1 is SGHVS and CDR2 is FNYEAQ. V was trimmed by 3 bases and J by 5 bases, leaving 8 bases between them. The CDR3 consists of 13 residues. The CDR3 spells CASSFSNNNEQFF. The CDR3 nucleotides are TGTGCCAGCAGCTTTTCCAACAACAATGAGCAGTTCTTC.

This clonotype was counted many times. The chain is built from TRBV7-2 and TRBJ2-1; D perhaps matches TRBD2 (5 bases). In germline, CDR1 is SGHTA, CDR2 FQGNSA. Trimming cost V 0 bases and J 6 bases, with 6 bases left between them. This CDR3 spans 13 amino acids. The CDR3 loop reads CASSLAGVNEQFF. Written as DNA, the CDR3 is TGTGCCAGCAGCTTAGCGGGAGTCAATGAGCAGTTCTTC.

This clonotype occurred once. The V call is TRBV19, the J call TRBJ1-1, with 7 bases identical to TRBD1. V trimming: 5 bases; J trimming: 6 bases; junction bases outside the gene matches: 9. The CDR3 is 14 amino acids. Germline V lookup: CDR1 LNHDA, CDR2 SQIVND (reference sequence). CDR3 residues: CASSSMGQSPEAFF. In DNA, the CDR3 is TGTGCCAGTAGTTCGATGGGACAGAGTCCTGAAGCTTTCTTT.

V usage is TRBV6-5 and J usage is TRBJ2-1; 9 bases match TRBD1. From germline, CDR1 is MNHEY and CDR2 SVGAGI. V lost 2 bases, J lost 7 bases, and 12 bases stayed unmatched. The CDR3 runs to 17 residues. The CDR3 nucleotides are TGTGCCAGCAGTTACGACTCAGGACAGGGGTTTAGAAATGAGCAGTTCTTC. As protein: CASSYDSGQGFRNEQFF.

The rearrangement uses TRBV15 and TRBJ2-2; D might be TRBD1 (6 bases). The CDR3 has 18 residues. Trimming took 3 bases from V and 4 from J, leaving 21 bases between them. Germline-derived CDR1 and CDR2 are LNHNV and YYDKDF (reference sequence). The DNA of the CDR3 is TGTGCCACCAGCAGCGCCGATCCGGGACAAGGTGTCACCGGGGAGCTGTTTTTT. Translated, it gives CATSSADPGQGVTGELFF.

This chain's CDR3 is CASGSGTSGYNEQFF. CDR3 nucleotides: TGTGCCAGCGGGTCCGGGACTAGCGGTTACAATGAGCAGTTCTTC. The V call is TRBV11-3, the J call TRBJ2-1; TRBD2 agrees at 11 bases. V was clipped by 8 bases and J by 4 bases; unmatched bases: 7. Germline CDR1 is SGHNT and CDR2 is YENEEA. This CDR3 is built from 15 residues. The whole variable domain, filled in from reference TRBV11-3 and TRBJ2-1, reads EAGVVQSPRYKIIEKKQPVAFWCNPISGHNTLYWYLQNLGQGPELLIRYENEEAVDDSQLPKDRFSAERLKGVDSTLKIQPAELGDSAVYLCASGSGTSGYNEQFFGPGTRLTVL.

The chain combines TRBV6-4 with TRBJ1-2; D gene uncertain. Per the germline V gene, CDR1 is MRHNA and CDR2 is SNTAGT. V lost 7 bases and J lost 3, with 9 bases in between. This CDR3 is built from 12 residues. The CDR3 DNA reads as TGTGCCAGCAATCGAGGAGACTATGGCTACACCTTC. Translation gives CASNRGDYGYTF.

The chain combines TRBV11-2 with TRBJ2-1; 9 nucleotides align to TRBD1. The junction had 7 bases not matched to a gene; V was cut back by 5 bases and J by 5 bases. The germline V gene has CDR1 SGHAT and CDR2 FQNNGV. This CDR3 spans 15 amino acids. DNA of the CDR3: TGTGCCAGCAGCACACCCGGGACAGGGAACAATGAGCAGTTCTTC. Its protein is CASSTPGTGNNEQFF.